This T cell receptor beta chain comes out of a study of naive and memory T cell subsets. Study results and limitations: Clonotypes are single alpha or beta chains, not paired receptors.

This clonotype was detected a few times. What it binds is unknown. The CDR3 is 16 residues long. Germline V lookup: CDR1 SEHNR, CDR2 FQNEAQ (reference sequence). V was pared by 5 bases and J by 5 bases, with 20 bases between. The beta constant-region primer was an equimolar mix of two oligonucleotides covering TRBC1 and TRBC2. From the UMI-ligation and nested PCR reads, TCRdb called clonotypes with MiXCR, one entry per CDR3 protein. The table shows tens of thousands of distinct CDR3 sequences, with over 10% occurring only once. Sequences were obtained from central memory CD4+ T cells from blood. The receptor was derived from a human donor in good health. V and J are TRBV7-9 and TRBJ2-3; D might be TRBD1 or TRBD2, each matching 5 bases. CDR3 region: CASSPRGASKLDTQYF. CDR3 nucleotides: TGTGCCAGCAGCCCCCGGGGCGCTTCCAAGCTAGATACGCAGTATTTT.